This record concerns one T cell receptor (beta chain) sequence. Antigen: not known. The entry originates in a study of T cells and copy number aberrations in small-cell lung cancer. Study-level points and caveats: Sequencing artifacts are a known risk, since all specimens were formalin-fixed paraffin-embedded. The study's sample size was small, so findings need validation. Tumors showed lower T-cell density, richness and clonality than adjacent lung, though density did not differ significantly.

Every patient either smoked or had heavy second-hand smoke exposure. Some clones are missing from TCRdb's copy, which holds only in-frame ones; the method was immunoSEQ multiplex PCR. The sample has 2,000 to 3,000 clones, 65% to 90% seen once. The CDR3 is made up of 15 amino acids. Unmatched junction bases numbered 10, after V lost 5 bases and J lost 7 bases. Germline V gives CDR1 SGHTA, CDR2 FQGNSA. The sample taken for sequencing was normal tissue next to the tumor. The origin of this receptor is a man aged 40-49 years with small cell lung cancer. The chain employs TRBV7-2 and TRBJ2-1; 8 bases agree with TRBD2. The CDR3 protein is CASSLSGEVRNEQFF. CDR3 bases: TGTGCCAGCAGCCTTAGCGGGGAAGTGCGAAATGAGCAGTTCTTC.